This is a list of T cell receptor beta chains from one sample in a study of blood T cell repertoires in COVID-19. Sequenced by immunoSEQ multiplex PCR; TCRdb stores in-frame clones only, minus some. Among around 220,000 clones listed, just over 90% were seen once. The sample was PBMCs or T cells enriched from blood (not recorded which). These receptors came from a woman younger than 35 who had recovered from COVID-19. The CDR3 runs from the conserved cysteine through the conserved F or W. A D gene is named only where the DNA matches it firmly. Only some rows state a clone size, as once, few, many or a class for expanded clones.

>TRBV19|TRBJ1-2|NA|once
CASTARRWQRGSNYGYTF
TGTGCCAGTACCGCGCGACGGTGGCAACGAGGGTCTAACTATGGCTACACCTTC
>TRBV2|TRBJ1-1|TRBD1|NA
CARLPPEQGGKAEAFF
TGTGCCAGACTACCCCCCGAACAGGGGGGGAAAGCTGAAGCTTTCTTT
>TRBV7-9|TRBJ2-5|NA|NA
CASNWARETQYF
TGTGCCAGCAACTGGGCTCGGGAGACCCAGTACTTC
>TRBV6-5|TRBJ2-7|TRBD1|few
CASSRTGGSYEQYF
TGTGCCAGCAGCCGGACAGGGGGCTCCTACGAGCAGTACTTC
>TRBV4-1|TRBJ2-3|TRBD2|NA
CASSLGLAGGPGTDTQYF
TGCGCCAGCAGCCTCGGACTAGCGGGAGGGCCGGGCACAGATACGCAGTATTTT
>TRBV29-1|TRBJ1-1|NA|NA
CSVEDSFGGKGEAFF
TGCAGCGTTGAAGACTCCTTCGGGGGTAAGGGGGAAGCTTTCTTT
>TRBV7-3|TRBJ1-1|TRBD1|NA
CASSSTGGNEAFF
TGTGCCAGCAGTTCGACAGGGGGGAATGAAGCTTTCTTT
>TRBV10-3|TRBJ1-4|TRBD1|NA
CAISGTGLGEKLFF
TGTGCCATCAGTGGGACAGGGTTAGGGGAAAAACTGTTTTTT
>TRBV19|TRBJ1-5|NA|NA
CASSIAGGGGQPQHF
TGTGCCAGTAGTATCGCGGGGGGCGGAGGCCAGCCCCAGCATTTT
>TRBV13|TRBJ2-1|NA|NA
CASSSYNEQFF
TGTGCCAGCAGCTCTTACAATGAGCAGTTCTTC
>TRBV28|TRBJ2-3|TRBD2|few
CASRISGRPDTQYF
TGTGCCAGCAGGATAAGCGGGAGGCCAGATACGCAGTATTTT
>TRBV29-1|TRBJ1-2|TRBD1|NA
CSVDPAAGGGYTF
TGCAGCGTTGACCCTGCGGCAGGGGGGGGCTACACCTTC
>TRBV23-1|TRBJ2-4|TRBD2|NA
CASSLTGLAGARIQYF
TGCGCCAGCAGTCTCACGGGACTAGCGGGAGCTCGTATTCAGTACTTC
>TRBV5-4|TRBJ1-2|TRBD1|NA
CASSPGTGGLYGYTF
TGTGCCAGCAGCCCCGGGACAGGGGGACTATACGGCTACACCTTC
>TRBV9|TRBJ1-6|TRBD1|NA
CASSVEGARSPLHF
TGTGCCAGCAGCGTAGAGGGGGCACGGTCACCCCTCCACTTT
>TRBV4-3|TRBJ1-1|NA|NA
CASSRAGSGKNTEAFF
TGCGCCAGCAGCCGAGCGGGTAGCGGGAAGAACACTGAAGCTTTCTTT
>TRBV7-3|TRBJ2-2|NA|NA
CASSLSRGTGNTGELFF
TGTGCCAGCAGCTTAAGTAGAGGAACAGGGAACACCGGGGAGCTGTTTTTT
>TRBV19|TRBJ2-4|TRBD1|NA
CASSPGTVQNIQYF
TGTGCCAGTAGTCCAGGGACAGTACAAAACATTCAGTACTTC
>TRBV5-1|TRBJ2-5|TRBD1|NA
CASSRDRAGRETQYF
TGCGCCAGCAGCCGTGACAGGGCGGGTAGGGAGACCCAGTACTTC
>TRBV9|TRBJ2-1|TRBD1|NA
CASSGTVGEQFF
TGTGCCAGCAGTGGGACAGTTGGGGAGCAGTTCTTC
>TRBV29-1|TRBJ2-3|TRBD1|NA
CSVDRGRTTDTQYF
TGCAGCGTCGACAGGGGACGGACAACAGATACGCAGTATTTT
>TRBV2|TRBJ2-7|TRBD1|NA
CASSERDRGGSYEQYF
TGTGCCAGCAGTGAACGGGACAGGGGGGGCTCCTACGAGCAGTACTTC
>TRBV6-5|TRBJ1-5|NA|NA
CASSYSQSNQPQHF
TGTGCCAGCAGTTACTCACAGAGCAATCAGCCCCAGCATTTT
>TRBV5-1|TRBJ1-1|NA|NA
CASSLAQGNTEAFF
TGCGCCAGCAGCTTGGCCCAGGGAAACACTGAAGCTTTCTTT
>TRBV19|TRBJ2-1|NA|NA
CASSSRGGLGSYNEQFF
TGTGCCAGTAGCTCGAGGGGGGGCTTGGGCTCCTACAATGAGCAGTTCTTC
>TRBV9|TRBJ1-2|NA|NA
CASSGPRFHHGYTF
TGTGCCAGCAGCGGACCCAGGTTTCACCATGGCTACACCTTC
>TRBV3-1/TRBV3-2|TRBJ2-3|TRBD1|once
CASSQPPDRATQYF
TGTGCCAGCAGCCAACCACCTGACAGGGCGACGCAGTATTTT
>TRBV7-6|TRBJ1-5|NA|few
CASSPRPGVDQPQHF
TGTGCCAGCAGCCCACGACCCGGGGTGGATCAGCCCCAGCATTTT
>TRBV11-2|TRBJ1-1|TRBD1|NA
CASSVSQGALGWAFF
TGTGCCAGCAGCGTTTCACAGGGGGCGTTGGGGTGGGCTTTCTTT
>TRBV5-4|TRBJ1-1|NA|NA
CASSSMATEAFF
TGTGCCAGCAGCTCGATGGCCACTGAAGCTTTCTTT
>TRBV3-1/TRBV3-2|TRBJ1-5|NA|NA
CASSLTGNNQPQHF
TGTGCCAGCAGCCTAACAGGTAACAATCAGCCCCAGCATTTT
>TRBV10-3|TRBJ2-7|NA|NA
CAISDYRSSYEQYF
TGTGCCATCAGTGACTACAGGTCGTCCTACGAGCAGTACTTC
>TRBV7-8|TRBJ2-1|TRBD2|NA
CASSPGLAGVGNEQFF
TGTGCCAGCAGCCCGGGACTAGCGGGAGTGGGTAATGAGCAGTTCTTC
>TRBV19|TRBJ1-2|NA|NA
CASSLDRGDGYTF
TGTGCCAGTAGTCTGGACAGAGGAGATGGCTACACCTTC
>TRBV19|TRBJ1-2|NA|NA
CASSIDGRGSSTYGYTF
TGTGCCAGTAGTATAGACGGGAGAGGAAGTTCTACCTATGGCTACACCTTC
>TRBV5-1|TRBJ2-7|TRBD1|NA
CASSRDGTGAEEQYF
TGCGCCAGCAGCCGTGACGGGACAGGGGCGGAGGAGCAGTACTTC
>TRBV28|TRBJ2-6|TRBD1|NA
CASSLGRGSGANVLTF
TGTGCCAGCAGTTTAGGCAGGGGGTCTGGGGCCAACGTCCTGACTTTC
>TRBV19|TRBJ1-4|TRBD1|NA
CASSISGGRGEKLFF
TGTGCCAGTAGTATCTCAGGGGGCAGGGGTGAAAAACTGTTTTTT
>TRBV2|TRBJ2-1|TRBD1|NA
CASSSGTGTYNEQFF
TGTGCCAGCAGTTCCGGGACAGGGACCTACAATGAGCAGTTCTTC
>TRBV5-1|TRBJ1-6|NA|NA
CASRRDRSDSPLHF
TGCGCCAGCAGAAGAGACAGGTCTGATTCACCCCTCCACTTT
>TRBV6-5|TRBJ1-5|NA|NA
CASRDSLTSPMHF
TGTGCCAGCAGGGACAGCCTAACAAGCCCAATGCATTTT
>TRBV7-6|TRBJ2-2|NA|few
CASSSTGNTGELFF
TGTGCCAGCAGCTCGACAGGGAACACCGGGGAGCTGTTTTTT
>TRBV4-1|TRBJ2-7|NA|NA
CASSQAGGTATYEQYF
TGCGCCAGCAGCCAAGCCGGCGGGACTGCTACCTACGAGCAGTACTTC